This entry describes one T cell receptor (beta chain). Its antigen remains undetermined. No qualities accompany the bases; no much larger clone lies one base away. This sample stems from a study of shared clonotypes between healthy human individuals (dated by TCRdb to the early 2020s). Describing the broader study: A couple of women and a few men aged 18 to 49 years were included in the cohort. Each donor's leukapheresis produced roughly between roughly 0.85 and 10 billion PBMCs. For each donor, CD4 naive and CD4 memory were each run on three plates, CD8 naive on two plates, and CD8 memory on one plate. To increase sequencing depth and limit assay-specific biases, TCR repertoire library preparation and sequencing were carried out by different laboratories using diverse techniques. The study deeply sequenced blood TCR repertoires of several healthy adults to estimate repertoire size and the extent of clonotype sharing between individuals.

Beyond this particular receptor, the publication reports: Pairwise subsampling indicated that sequencing depth was expected to affect the degree of clonotype sharing among donors. The genetic and exposure-history diversity represented was limited by the small number of donors. Even with the large sequencing depth, rarefaction of the sorted-subset datasets indicated that sequencing was incomplete. Compared with non-shared clonotypes, the clonotypes found in all four sorted-subset donors had higher generation probabilities. Estimated clonotype richness was generally larger for naive than for memory subsets. Across four donors, approximately 4.6% of naive CD4, roughly 3.5% of naive CD8, 2% to 2.5% of memory CD4, and 0.3% to 0.45% of memory CD8 clonotypes were shared. Only blood was sampled, and tissue TCR repertoires likely differ from those in blood.

The CDR3 runs 13 residues from the cysteine to the phenylalanine. Only the CDR3 portion is preserved as DNA: 39 bases, with reading frame beginning at the first base. The V and J ends are trimmed by 5 bases and 8 bases, leaving 15 bases between them. Reading the germline V gene gives CDR1 SGHAT and CDR2 FQNNGV. Donors were healthy HIV-negative adults with no recently reported acute infections or vaccinations. Every donor was a Caucasian adult living in Nashville, Tennessee, USA. Magnetic negative selection was used to enrich CD4+ T cells, after which naive cells were positively selected on CD45RA and the negative fraction became the memory subset. Blood was obtained by leukapheresis, after which PBMCs were separated by Ficoll-Histopaque density gradient centrifugation and cryopreserved in liquid nitrogen vapor phase. Purity and quantity of every magnetically sorted T cell population were checked by analytical flow cytometry. Each sorted fraction had its genomic DNA isolated and then quantified by UV absorbance on a Nanodrop 2000c.

Using the deep immunoSEQ assay, TCR CDR3 regions were amplified from genomic DNA by multiplex PCR. Extracted genomic DNA from each cell subset was spread evenly across all wells of several immunoSEQ 96-well plates, with each plate serving as a replicate. For sorted subsets, each replicate PCR was loaded with about 0.2 ug genomic DNA, equivalent to 30,000 or so T cell genomes. Purified libraries were measured with a Qubit 3.0 fluorometer, size-checked on a Bioanalyzer 2100, and measured again with the KAPA Library Quantification kit. Every immunoSEQ 96-well plate was sequenced on a separate single-read 150-cycle Illumina NextSeq 550 flow cell. The source study handled its data this way. The immunoSEQ output contained only junctional sequences without quality scores, so filtering could not match that applied to full-length reads. Sequences were annotated with PyIR, a Python wrapper for IgBLAST v1.9, and V/J genes and CDR3 were assigned using IMGT germline references. Any read was removed if the V/J assignment was weak (E-value above 1e-6), the CDR3 was missing, or the read contained stop codons, out-of-frame junctions, or ambiguous translated residues. V3J clonotypes were defined by identical inferred V gene, J gene, and CDR3 amino acid sequence. The percentage overlap between two repertoires was calculated by dividing the number of shared unique clonotypes by the size of the smaller repertoire. RTK rarefaction, the Chao1 estimator, and Recon v2.1 estimates of unobserved clonotypes were used to assess repertoire richness. OLGA was used to compute generation probabilities for all TCRbeta clonotypes that the gDNA method yielded from four donors. The table was pulled from immuneACCESS by TCRdb, which kept in-frame rearrangements only. Such tables lose some clones; where checked, under half of the loss comes from unresolved V genes, and the rest has no known cause. V and J calls and clone size are copied from that table; D and trimming were computed from the DNA. The sample table records roughly 2.5 million clones; more than 80% of these occur just once. About 0.13% of the sample comes from the top ten.

The sample was naive CD4+ T cells sorted from blood. The cell subset or site tag for this specimen amounts to: CD45RA+ positively selected. The rearrangement joined TRBV11-2 to TRBJ1-2; perhaps TRBD1 is the D gene, with 6 bases matching. The source of this sequence is a man in his late teens or twenties in good health. CDR3 sequence: CASSEDRPWGYTF. The DNA sequence is as follows: TGTGCCAGCAGCGAAGACAGGCCTTGGGGCTACACCTTC.